This is a list of T cell receptor beta chains from one sample in a study of T-cell reconstitution after alpha-beta-depleted transplantation in children. TCRdb processed the PCR reads anew with MiXCR; each CDR3 protein has one entry. This sample has roughly 220,000 distinct CDR3 sequences, with around 7.7% found just once. Source: PBMCs, mostly from graft donor cells, taken 360 days after TCRalphabeta/CD19-depleted stem cell transplant. The receptors come from a male patient between 2 and 15 years old who had a stem cell transplant for acute myeloid leukemia, so the T cells may come from the graft donor. Both conserved end residues are part of each CDR3. The order of the fields is D gene, V gene, clone size, J gene, CDR3 DNA, CDR3 protein. The D gene is left open where the match is weak. A clone size is listed for some rows: how often the clone was seen (once, few, many), or a class if it is expanded.

d_call: NA
v_call: TRBV6-5
clone_size: NA
j_call: TRBJ2-7
cdr3_nt: TGTGCCAGCAGTTACTCCCCCCGACCCTACGAGCAGTACTTC
cdr3_aa: CASSYSPRPYEQYF

d_call: NA
v_call: TRBV28
clone_size: many
j_call: TRBJ2-5
cdr3_nt: TGTGCCGGCGCCGGGATGGGGGAGACCCAGTACTTC
cdr3_aa: CAGAGMGETQYF

d_call: NA
v_call: TRBV4-3
clone_size: many
j_call: TRBJ2-3
cdr3_nt: TGCGCCAGCAGCCAAGAACGCACGTTGAGAGGGACAGATACGCAGTATTTT
cdr3_aa: CASSQERTLRGTDTQYF

d_call: NA
v_call: TRBV27
clone_size: NA
j_call: TRBJ2-1
cdr3_nt: TGTGCCAGCAGTTTAATAGGATACAATGAGCAGTTCTTC
cdr3_aa: CASSLIGYNEQFF

d_call: TRBD1
v_call: TRBV27
clone_size: many
j_call: TRBJ2-5
cdr3_nt: TGTGCCAGCAGTTCGGGACAGGGCCCAGAGACCCAGTACTTC
cdr3_aa: CASSSGQGPETQYF

d_call: NA
v_call: TRBV7-7
clone_size: few
j_call: TRBJ2-5
cdr3_nt: TGTGCTAGCAGCTTAGGAGGGCTAGCGGAGACCCAGTACTTC
cdr3_aa: CASSLGGLAETQYF

d_call: TRBD1
v_call: TRBV9
clone_size: few
j_call: TRBJ1-6
cdr3_nt: TGTGCCAGCAGTGGACAGGGGAGGGTACCCCTCCACTTT
cdr3_aa: CASSGQGRVPLHF

d_call: TRBD2
v_call: TRBV5-1
clone_size: NA
j_call: TRBJ2-1
cdr3_nt: TGCGCCAGCCGGGACCCAGGACTAGCGGGGGGCAGGAGCTCCTACAATGAGCAGTTCTTC
cdr3_aa: CASRDPGLAGGRSSYNEQFF

d_call: TRBD2
v_call: TRBV5-1
clone_size: few
j_call: TRBJ2-7
cdr3_nt: TGCGCCAGCAGCTTGGCACCGGGACTAGCGGGACCTTTCTTCTACGAGCAGTACTTC
cdr3_aa: CASSLAPGLAGPFFYEQYF

d_call: NA
v_call: TRBV18
clone_size: few
j_call: TRBJ2-7
cdr3_nt: TGTGCCAGCTCACCACCCAATCCGGGGGAGCAGTACTTC
cdr3_aa: CASSPPNPGEQYF

d_call: TRBD2
v_call: TRBV7-2
clone_size: few
j_call: TRBJ2-7
cdr3_nt: TGTGCCAGCAGCTTGCTAGCGGGCCCTTGGAACTACGAGCAGTACTTC
cdr3_aa: CASSLLAGPWNYEQYF

d_call: NA
v_call: TRBV20-1
clone_size: many
j_call: TRBJ2-3
cdr3_nt: TGCAGTGCTAGAGACAGGGGACGAAGCACAGATACGCAGTATTTT
cdr3_aa: CSARDRGRSTDTQYF

d_call: TRBD1
v_call: TRBV20-1
clone_size: few
j_call: TRBJ2-5
cdr3_nt: TGCAGTGCTAGTCGACAGGGGGCGGGGTTGAGGGCGACCCAGTACTTC
cdr3_aa: CSASRQGAGLRATQYF